This T cell receptor (beta chain) comes out of a study of cytomegalovirus exposure and HLA in healthy donors. Findings and limits, study-wide: Among TCR beta chains, those listed as cytomegalovirus-associated numbered around 160.

Repertoires were generated with immunoSEQ multiplex PCR, while TCRdb's copy carries only in-frame clones and drops some. The profile shows 100,000 to 150,000 clones, 85% to 90% of them singletons. Trimming cost V 5 bases and J 4 bases; bases outside gene matches: 10. Germline CDR1 is SGHVS and CDR2 is FNYEAQ. CDR3 length equals 15 residues. Concerning this clone: The antigen remains unidentified.

The clonotype originates from a woman between 18 and 29 years old in good health and CMV-seronegative. This sequence joins TRBV7-6 and TRBJ2-5, with TRBD2 matching 7 bases. Material for sequencing was PBMCs. The CDR3 DNA reads as TGTGCCAGCAGCGCCACCCGGGCTAGCGGAGAGACCCAGTACTTC. This sequence encodes CASSATRASGETQYF. Full variable domain (rest looked up from reference TRBV7-6 and TRBJ2-5): GAGVSQSPRYKVTKRGQDVALRCDPISGHVSLYWYRQALGQGPEFLTYFNYEAQQDKSGLPNDRFSAERPEGSISTLTIQRTEQRDSAMYRCASSATRASGETQYFGPGTRLLVL.